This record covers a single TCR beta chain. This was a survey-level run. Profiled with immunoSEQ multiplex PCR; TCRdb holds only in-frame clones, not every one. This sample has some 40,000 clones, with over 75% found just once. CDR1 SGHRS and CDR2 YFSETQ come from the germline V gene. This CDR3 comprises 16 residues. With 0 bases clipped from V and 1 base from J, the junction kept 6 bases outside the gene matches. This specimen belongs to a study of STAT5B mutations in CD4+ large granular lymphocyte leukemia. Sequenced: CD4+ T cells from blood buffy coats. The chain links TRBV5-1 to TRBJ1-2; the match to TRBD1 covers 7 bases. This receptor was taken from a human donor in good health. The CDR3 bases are TGCGCCAGCAGCTTGGGGGGGGACAGCTTTAACTATGGCTACACCTTC. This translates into CASSLGGDSFNYGYTF.